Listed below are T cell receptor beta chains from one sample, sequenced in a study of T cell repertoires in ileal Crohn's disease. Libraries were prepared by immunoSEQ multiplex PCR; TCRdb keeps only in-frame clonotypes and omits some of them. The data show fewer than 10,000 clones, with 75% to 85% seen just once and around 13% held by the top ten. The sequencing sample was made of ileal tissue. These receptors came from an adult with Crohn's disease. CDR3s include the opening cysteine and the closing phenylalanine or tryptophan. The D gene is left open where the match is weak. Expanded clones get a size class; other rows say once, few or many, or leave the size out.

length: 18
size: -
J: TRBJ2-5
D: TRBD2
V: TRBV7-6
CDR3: CASSLEAFSGRGQETQYF
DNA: TGTGCCAGCAGCTTAGAAGCCTTTAGCGGGAGGGGGCAAGAGACCCAGTACTTC

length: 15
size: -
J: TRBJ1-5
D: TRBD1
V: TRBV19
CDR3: CASSINSQGNQPQHF
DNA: TGTGCCAGTAGTATTAATTCACAGGGGAATCAGCCCCAGCATTTT

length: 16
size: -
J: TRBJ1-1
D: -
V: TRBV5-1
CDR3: CASSRSRDGFGTEAFF
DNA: TGCGCCAGCAGCAGGTCCCGGGACGGATTTGGGACTGAAGCTTTCTTT

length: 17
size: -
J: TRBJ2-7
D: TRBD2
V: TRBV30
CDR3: CAWSTHLSGRPPYEQYF
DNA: TGTGCCTGGAGTACTCACCTTAGCGGGCGGCCCCCCTACGAGCAGTACTTC

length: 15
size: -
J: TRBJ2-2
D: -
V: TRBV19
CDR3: CASSINHQNTGELFF
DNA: TGTGCCAGTAGTATCAATCACCAGAACACCGGGGAGCTGTTTTTT

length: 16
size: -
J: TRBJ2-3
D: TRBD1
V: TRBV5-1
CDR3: CASSLAQGASTDTQYF
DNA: TGCGCCAGCAGCTTGGCCCAGGGGGCTAGCACAGATACGCAGTATTTT

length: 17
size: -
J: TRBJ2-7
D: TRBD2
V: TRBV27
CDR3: CASSLRAGGFRGNEQYF
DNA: TGTGCCAGCAGTTTAAGAGCGGGAGGATTCCGCGGAAACGAGCAGTACTTC

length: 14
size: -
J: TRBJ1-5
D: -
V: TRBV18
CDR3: CASSPLGGNQPQHF
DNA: TGTGCCAGCTCACCTCTCGGGGGGAATCAGCCCCAGCATTTT

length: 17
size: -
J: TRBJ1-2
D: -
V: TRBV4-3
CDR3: CASSQDRMNSGAYGYTF
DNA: TGCGCCAGCAGCCAAGATCGGATGAACAGTGGGGCGTATGGCTACACCTTC

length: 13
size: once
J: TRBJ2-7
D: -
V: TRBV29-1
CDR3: CSVKSTGLYEQYF
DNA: TGCAGCGTTAAGTCCACAGGGCTCTACGAGCAGTACTTC

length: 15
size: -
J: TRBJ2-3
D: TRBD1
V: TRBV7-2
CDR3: CASSLGTGNGDTQYF
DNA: TGTGCCAGCAGCTTAGGGACAGGGAATGGAGATACGCAGTATTTT

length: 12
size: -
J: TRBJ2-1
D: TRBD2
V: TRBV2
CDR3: CASSEGGREQFF
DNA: TGTGCCAGCAGTGAAGGCGGGAGGGAGCAGTTCTTC

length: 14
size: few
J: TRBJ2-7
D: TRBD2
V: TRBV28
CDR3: CASSLSGRGGEQYF
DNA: TGTGCCAGCAGTTTGTCCGGGAGGGGCGGCGAGCAGTACTTC

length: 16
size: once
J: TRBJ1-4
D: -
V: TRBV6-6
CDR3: CASSPLLSGGDEKLFF
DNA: TGTGCCAGCAGCCCACTGCTCTCGGGGGGCGATGAAAAACTGTTTTTT

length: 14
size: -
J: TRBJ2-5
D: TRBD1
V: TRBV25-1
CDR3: CASSETTGVETQYF
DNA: TGTGCCAGCAGTGAGACGACAGGGGTAGAGACCCAGTACTTC

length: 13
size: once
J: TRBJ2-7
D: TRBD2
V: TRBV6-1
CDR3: CASMGTSVYEQYF
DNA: TGTGCCAGCATGGGGACTAGCGTCTACGAGCAGTACTTC

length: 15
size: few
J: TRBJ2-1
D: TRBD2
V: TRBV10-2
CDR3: CASSEGTSPYNEQFF
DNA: TGCGCCAGCAGTGAGGGGACTAGCCCTTACAATGAGCAGTTCTTC

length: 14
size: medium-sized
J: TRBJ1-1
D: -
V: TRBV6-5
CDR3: CASSQRSGNTEAFF
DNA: TGTGCCAGCAGCCAGAGGAGCGGAAACACTGAAGCTTTCTTT

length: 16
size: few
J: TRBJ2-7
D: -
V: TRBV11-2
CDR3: CASSLGGPQTSYEQYF
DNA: TGTGCCAGCAGCTTGGGAGGTCCACAGACCTCCTACGAGCAGTACTTC

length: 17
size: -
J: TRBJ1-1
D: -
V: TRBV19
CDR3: CASSKRTVFLWNTEAFF
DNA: TGTGCCAGTAGTAAAAGGACAGTCTTTTTGTGGAACACTGAAGCTTTCTTT

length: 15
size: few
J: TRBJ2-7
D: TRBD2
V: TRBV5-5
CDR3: CASSASGLASYEQYF
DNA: TGTGCCAGCAGCGCCTCGGGACTAGCGAGCTACGAGCAGTACTTC

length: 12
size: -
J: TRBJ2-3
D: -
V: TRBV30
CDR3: CAWMTGTDTQYF
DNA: TGTGCCTGGATGACAGGCACAGATACGCAGTATTTT

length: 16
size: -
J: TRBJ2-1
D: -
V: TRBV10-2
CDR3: CASTSLAATTYNEQFF
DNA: TGCGCCAGCACGTCCCTTGCAGCCACGACCTACAATGAGCAGTTCTTC

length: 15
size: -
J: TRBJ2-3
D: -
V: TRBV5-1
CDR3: CASSLRGTGTDTQYF
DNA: TGCGCCAGCAGCTTAAGGGGGACCGGCACAGATACGCAGTATTTT